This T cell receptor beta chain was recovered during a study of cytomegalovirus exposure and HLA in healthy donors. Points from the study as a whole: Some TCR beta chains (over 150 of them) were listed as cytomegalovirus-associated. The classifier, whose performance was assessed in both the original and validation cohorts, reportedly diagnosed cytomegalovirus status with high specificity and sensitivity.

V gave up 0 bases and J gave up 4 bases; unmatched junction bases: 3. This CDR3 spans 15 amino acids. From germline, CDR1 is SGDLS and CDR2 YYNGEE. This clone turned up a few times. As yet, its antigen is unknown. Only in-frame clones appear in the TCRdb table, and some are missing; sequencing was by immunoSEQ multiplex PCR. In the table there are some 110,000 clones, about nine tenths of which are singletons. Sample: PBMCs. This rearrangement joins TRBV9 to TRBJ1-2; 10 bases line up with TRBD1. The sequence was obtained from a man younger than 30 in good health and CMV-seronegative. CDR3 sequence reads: CASSVGQGASYGYTF. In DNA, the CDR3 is TGTGCCAGCAGCGTAGGACAGGGGGCATCCTATGGCTACACCTTC.